This T cell receptor (beta chain) was sequenced for a study of monozygotic twins with inflammatory bowel disease. To note about this clonotype: Its antigen is undetermined.

CDR1 and CDR2 (germline): SGHAT, FQNNGV. There are 16 residues in the CDR3. TCRdb reprocessed the 5' RACE reads; each CDR3 protein has one entry and no DNA is given. The sample holds about 450,000 distinct CDR3 sequences. Study-level findings and limits: Repertoire likeness was no different across concordant and discordant twins, perhaps owing to restricted power. IBD patients displayed reduced TCRbeta diversity (inverse Simpson) when set against healthy co-twins.

The sequencing input was blood. This sequence joins TRBV11-2 and TRBJ2-3; TCRdb gives TRBD1 as the D gene, but with no DNA this cannot be confirmed. The TCR comes from a human donor with ulcerative colitis or Crohn's disease, or a healthy co-twin of an affected twin (not recorded which). The chain's CDR3 is CASSGERGRRTDTQYF. The full variable domain, completed using reference TRBV11-2 and TRBJ2-3, is EAGVAQSPRYKIIEKRQSVAFWCNPISGHATLYWYQQILGQGPKLLIQFQNNGVVDDSQLPKDRFSAERLKGVDSTLKIQPAKLEDSAVYLCASSGERGRRTDTQYFGPGTRLTVL.